This T cell receptor (beta chain) was observed in a study of control samples from healthy donors and cancer patients. The CDR3 spans 12 residues. Profiling relied on immunoSEQ multiplex PCR, and the TCRdb table lists in-frame clones only, not all of them. The table includes 30,000 to 40,000 clones, around 80% detected once. The sequenced sample was PBMCs. The TCR comes from a woman aged 55-70 years with lung cancer. The chain has TRBV1 and TRBJ2-1; TRBD2, the table's D call, lacks a check against the DNA. TRBV1 is reported as a pseudogene. This CDR3 is CTSSQTGIRQFF. The CDR3 DNA is TGCACCAGCAGCCAAACCGGGATCCGGCAGTTCTTC.